These T cell receptor beta chains were read from a single sample in a study of radiation and T cells in renal cell carcinoma. Using immunoSEQ multiplex PCR, the repertoire was profiled, and TCRdb retains in-frame clones only, with some absent. The sample shows 140,000 to 150,000 clones, about 87% of them seen only once. The material sequenced was blood, taken from a patient whose treatment included radiotherapy and nephrectomy. Source of these receptors: a woman between 65 and 79 years old with renal cell carcinoma. The CDR3 runs from the conserved cysteine through the conserved F or W. D genes are given only for firm matches. Where a row states a size, it is once, few, many or the class of an expanded clone; other rows omit it.

>TRBD2|TRBV5-1|TRBJ2-7|NA
CASSPTSLGSYEQYF
TGCGCCAGCAGCCCGACTAGCCTGGGATCCTACGAGCAGTACTTC
>NA|TRBV5-1|TRBJ2-2|NA
CASSPGEANTGELFF
TGCGCCAGCAGCCCAGGGGAAGCGAACACCGGGGAGCTGTTTTTT
>NA|TRBV5-6|TRBJ2-5|once
CASSENHQGRETQYF
TGTGCCAGCAGCGAGAACCATCAGGGGAGGGAGACCCAGTACTTC
>NA|TRBV6-5|TRBJ2-7|NA
CASSYAENSYEQYF
TGTGCCAGCAGTTACGCAGAAAACTCCTACGAGCAGTACTTC
>TRBD2|TRBV4-2|TRBJ2-1|NA
CASSQGGGLRDEQFF
TGTGCCAGCAGCCAAGGCGGGGGGCTCCGCGATGAGCAGTTCTTC
>NA|TRBV6-1|TRBJ1-5|once
CASRGEVSNQPQHF
TGTGCCAGCAGGGGGGAGGTTAGCAATCAGCCCCAGCATTTT
>TRBD1|TRBV29-1|TRBJ2-6|NA
CSVAMTGRSSGANVLTF
TGCAGCGTGGCAATGACAGGGCGCTCCTCTGGGGCCAACGTCCTGACTTTC
>NA|TRBV7-2|TRBJ1-3|NA
CATQGGSGNTIYF
TGTGCGACCCAAGGGGGCTCTGGAAACACCATATATTTT
>NA|TRBV27|TRBJ2-5|NA
CASTAWRGGSKETQYF
TGTGCCAGCACGGCTTGGCGGGGTGGGAGTAAGGAGACCCAGTACTTC
>TRBD1|TRBV6-1|TRBJ2-5|NA
CASRTTGDQETQYF
TGTGCCAGCAGGACAACAGGGGACCAAGAGACCCAGTACTTC
>TRBD2|TRBV11-3|TRBJ2-2|NA
CASSLVLAGISGELFF
TGTGCCAGCAGCTTAGTCCTAGCGGGGATCTCCGGGGAGCTGTTTTTT
>TRBD1|TRBV10-3|TRBJ2-5|NA
CAIRIQGAEETQYF
TGTGCCATCAGGATACAGGGGGCCGAGGAGACCCAGTACTTC
>TRBD2|TRBV11-2|TRBJ2-7|NA
CASSPRLAPYEQYF
TGTGCCAGCAGCCCGCGACTAGCTCCCTACGAGCAGTACTTC
>NA|TRBV11-3|TRBJ1-6|NA
CASSLGGQTNSPLHF
TGTGCCAGCAGCTTAGGAGGTCAGACCAATTCACCCCTCCACTTT
>NA|TRBV2|TRBJ2-5|NA
CASSGGVQETQYF
TGTGCCAGCAGTGGCGGGGTTCAGGAGACCCAGTACTTC
>TRBD2|TRBV19|TRBJ2-1|NA
CASSSGGLSYNEQFF
TGTGCCAGTAGTAGCGGGGGGCTGTCCTACAATGAGCAGTTCTTC
>TRBD1|TRBV25-1|TRBJ2-7|once
CASSQGDERYF
TGTGCCAGCAGTCAGGGGGACGAGCGATACTTC
>TRBD2|TRBV7-2|TRBJ2-3|NA
CASSQQRGGTDTQYF
TGTGCCAGCAGCCAACAGCGGGGGGGCACAGATACGCAGTATTTT
>NA|TRBV10-1|TRBJ2-5|NA
CASSESGSEGLYQETQYF
TGCGCCAGCAGTGAGTCGGGGTCAGAGGGCCTGTACCAAGAGACCCAGTACTTC
>TRBD1|TRBV6-4|TRBJ2-1|NA
CASRPGTATYNEQFF
TGTGCCAGCAGGCCCGGGACAGCGACCTACAATGAGCAGTTCTTC
>NA|TRBV10-3|TRBJ1-1|NA
CAISEGQDYTEAFF
TGTGCCATCAGTGAGGGGCAGGATTACACTGAAGCTTTCTTT
>NA|TRBV23-1|TRBJ2-1|NA
CASSPRQEGNEQFF
TGCGCCAGCAGTCCCCGTCAGGAGGGAAATGAGCAGTTCTTC
>TRBD1|TRBV5-5|TRBJ2-7|NA
CASSLQGTYEQYF
TGTGCCAGCAGCTTACAGGGGACCTACGAGCAGTACTTC
>TRBD2|TRBV4-2|TRBJ2-5|NA
CASSQDTSGMGETQYF
TGTGCCAGCAGCCAAGACACTAGCGGGATGGGCGAGACCCAGTACTTC
>NA|TRBV5-8|TRBJ1-1|NA
CASSYRKTLNTEAFF
TGTGCCAGCAGCTACCGGAAAACCTTGAACACTGAAGCTTTCTTT
>TRBD2|TRBV7-8|TRBJ2-3|NA
CASSLAPSGGPTDTQYF
TGTGCCAGCAGCTTAGCTCCTAGCGGGGGACCGACAGATACGCAGTATTTT
>TRBD2|TRBV6-1|TRBJ2-1|NA
CASSEATTSAAEQFF
TGTGCCAGCAGTGAAGCAACGACTAGCGCGGCTGAGCAGTTCTTC
>TRBD1|TRBV19|TRBJ1-1|once
CASSMYAGQRNTEAFF
TGTGCCAGTAGTATGTATGCGGGACAGAGGAACACTGAAGCTTTCTTT
>NA|TRBV9|TRBJ2-3|once
CASSPTASVDTQYF
TGTGCCAGCAGCCCCACAGCTAGCGTAGATACGCAGTATTTT
>NA|TRBV5-1|TRBJ1-1|NA
CASSLEALVGAEAFF
TGCGCCAGCAGCTTGGAAGCTCTGGTAGGCGCTGAAGCTTTCTTT
>NA|TRBV6-6|TRBJ2-7|NA
CASTAGLAIGRHEQYF
TGTGCCAGCACGGCGGGATTAGCGATAGGGAGGCACGAGCAGTACTTC
>NA|TRBV6-1|TRBJ2-1|NA
CASRMRTVYNEQFF
TGTGCCAGCAGGATGAGGACAGTCTACAATGAGCAGTTCTTC
>TRBD2|TRBV30|TRBJ2-1|NA
CAWRAAGGSYNEQFF
TGTGCCTGGCGGGCGGCGGGGGGGTCCTACAATGAGCAGTTCTTC
>TRBD1|TRBV19|TRBJ2-1|NA
CASSIRDRAYNEQFF
TGTGCCAGTAGTATACGGGACAGGGCCTACAATGAGCAGTTCTTC
>TRBD1|TRBV6-1|TRBJ1-1|NA
CASSEAPLNRGRTEAFF
TGTGCCAGCAGTGAAGCGCCCCTCAACAGGGGGCGGACTGAAGCTTTCTTT
>NA|TRBV5-4|TRBJ2-6|NA
CASSLGQTSSGANVLTF
TGTGCCAGCAGCTTGGGACAGACGAGCTCTGGGGCCAACGTCCTGACTTTC
>NA|TRBV21-1|TRBJ1-1|few
CAGQNTEAFF
TGTGCCGGCCAGAACACTGAAGCTTTCTTT
>NA|TRBV5-1|TRBJ2-5|NA
CASNRASVTGETQYF
TGCGCCAGCAACCGGGCCAGTGTAACGGGAGAGACCCAGTACTTC